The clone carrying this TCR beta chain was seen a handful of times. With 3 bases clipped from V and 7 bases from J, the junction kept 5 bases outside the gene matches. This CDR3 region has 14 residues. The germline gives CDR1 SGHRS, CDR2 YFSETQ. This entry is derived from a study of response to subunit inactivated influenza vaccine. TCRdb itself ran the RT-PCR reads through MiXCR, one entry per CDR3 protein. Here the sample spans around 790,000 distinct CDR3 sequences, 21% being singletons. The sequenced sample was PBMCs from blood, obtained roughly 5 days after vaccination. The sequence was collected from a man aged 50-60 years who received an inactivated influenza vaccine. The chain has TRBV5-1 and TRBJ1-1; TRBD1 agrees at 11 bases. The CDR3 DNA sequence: TGCGCCAGCAGCTCCGGGACAGGGGGGATTGAAGCTTTCTTT. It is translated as CASSSGTGGIEAFF.